The 13 T cell receptor beta chains given below trace back to one sample, sequenced in a study of OX40 agonist ivuxolimab in advanced cancers. Clones were sequenced by immunoSEQ multiplex PCR, and TCRdb holds only the in-frame ones, with some missing. The sample has around 70,000 clones; 85% to 90% are singletons. The specimen was CD4+ or CD8+ T cells sorted from blood, collected in a trial of the OX40 agonist ivuxolimab. The source is an adult with an advanced solid tumor such as melanoma, head and neck, liver or kidney cancer.

This clone has a single count. V usage is TRBV5-5 and J usage is TRBJ1-2, with D tentatively TRBD1 (6 bases). The ends were cut back, 3 bases at V and 0 bases at J, with 9 bases in the middle. The germline V gene has CDR1 SGHKS and CDR2 YYEKEE (reference sequence). The CDR3 is 14 residues long. CDR3 in DNA: TGTGCCAGCAGCTCGGACAGTACTAACTATGGCTACACCTTC. This codes for CASSSDSTNYGYTF.

This clone was detected once. The chain has TRBV28 and TRBJ2-3; D uncertain. This CDR3 has 15 residues. The V gene lost 5 bases and the J gene lost 2 bases, with 14 bases spanning the gap. CDR1 MDHEN and CDR2 SYDVKM come from the germline V gene. Here the CDR3 reads CASSPPTAHTDTQYF. CDR3 nucleotide sequence: TGTGCCAGCAGTCCCCCAACTGCCCACACAGATACGCAGTATTTT.

The chain employs TRBV19 and TRBJ1-1; 7 bases map to TRBD1. Trimming cost V 3 bases and J 4 bases; bases outside gene matches: 5. The germline V gene encodes CDR1 LNHDA and CDR2 SQIVND (reference sequence). CDR3 length equals 14 residues. The DNA for the CDR3 is TGTGCCAGTAGTATGAGGGGGCTGGGCACTGAAGCTTTCTTT. Its translation: CASSMRGLGTEAFF.

The chain joins TRBV5-1 to TRBJ1-4; no clear D gene. This CDR3 contains 15 residues. Germline values: CDR1 SGHRS, CDR2 YFSETQ. Trimming stripped 0 bases from V and 1 base from J, with 7 bases between. The CDR3 sequence is CASSLAAETNEKLFF. The CDR3 bases are TGCGCCAGCAGCTTGGCGGCCGAAACTAATGAAAAACTGTTTTTT.

The chain is built from TRBV28 and TRBJ1-5, with no clear D. Germline loops: CDR1 MDHEN, CDR2 SYDVKM. The ends were cut back, 3 bases at V and 3 bases at J, with 9 bases in the middle. The CDR3 totals 14 residues. The chain's CDR3 is CASSFIAANQPQHF. The CDR3 DNA is TGTGCCAGCAGTTTTATTGCGGCCAATCAGCCCCAGCATTTT.

The chain employs TRBV10-3 and TRBJ2-3, with unresolved D. The CDR3 loop spans 14 amino acids. Per the germline V gene, CDR1 is ENHRY and CDR2 is SYGVKD. Trimming left V 6 bases short and J 1 base short, with 11 bases between. The CDR3 loop reads CAIRDQEGTDTQYF. CDR3 in DNA: TGTGCCATCAGGGACCAGGAAGGCACAGATACGCAGTATTTT.

This chain uses TRBV29-1 with TRBJ1-4, with a tentative D call TRBD1 (5 bases). The CDR3 has 15 residues. CDR1 and CDR2 from the germline V gene are SQVTM and ANQGSEA. V dropped 1 base and J dropped 7 bases, with 16 bases sitting between them. CDR3 in DNA: TGCAGCGTTGAAGCTAGTAGGGGCGGCCGTGAAAAACTGTTTTTT. Residues: CSVEASRGGREKLFF.

The rearrangement uses TRBV11-3 and TRBJ2-2; TRBD2 is a possible D gene (5 bases). Between the trimmed V and J ends, which lost 1 base and 3 bases, there was a span of 6 bases. This CDR3 contains 14 residues. The germline CDR1 and CDR2 sequences are SGHNT and YENEEA. CDR3 amino acids: CASSLGTYTGELFF. CDR3 bases: TGTGCCAGCAGCTTAGGGACTTACACCGGGGAGCTGTTTTTT.

V is TRBV19 and J is TRBJ2-1; 8 positions agree with TRBD1. Per germline, CDR1 LNHDA and CDR2 SQIVND (reference sequence). This CDR3 is 15 amino acids long. The ends lost 9 bases at V and 0 bases at J; junction bases unmatched: 7. CDR3 sequence: CASGQGLYSYNEQFF. CDR3 nucleotides: TGTGCCAGCGGACAGGGCCTATACTCCTACAATGAGCAGTTCTTC.

The chain carries TRBV2 and TRBJ1-1, with D unclear. The CDR3 length is 13 residues. Germline CDR1 reads SNHLY; CDR2 reads FYNNEI. The V end was cut by 7 bases, the J end by 1 base, with 10 bases between. CDR3 sequence reads: CASIMIQNTEAFF. In DNA form, the CDR3 reads TGTGCCAGCATCATGATACAGAACACTGAAGCTTTCTTT.

V gene TRBV7-9 combines with J gene TRBJ1-1, with TRBD1 matching over 7 bases. CDR3 length: 15 amino acids. Germline values: CDR1 SEHNR, CDR2 FQNEAQ (reference sequence). With V trimmed by 5 bases and J by 4 bases, 10 bases remained unmatched. As DNA, the CDR3 is TGTGCCAGCAGCCAGGAGACAGGGTGGTTCACTGAAGCTTTCTTT. Translation gives CASSQETGWFTEAFF.

This chain uses TRBV5-1 with TRBJ2-3; 8 positions match TRBD2. Per the germline V gene, CDR1 is SGHRS and CDR2 is YFSETQ. Trimming cost V 4 bases and J 0 bases; bases outside gene matches: 13. The CDR3 spans 18 residues. CDR3 DNA sequence: TGCGCCAGCAGCAGGAGGGGGTTAGCGGGATTCAGCACAGATACGCAGTATTTT. Its translation is CASSRRGLAGFSTDTQYF.

The chain uses TRBV19 and TRBJ1-5; TRBD1 is a possible D gene (5 bases). V was trimmed by 4 bases and J by 8 bases, leaving 15 bases between them. The germline V gene has CDR1 LNHDA and CDR2 SQIVND (reference sequence). CDR3 length: 14 residues. CDR3 DNA: TGTGCCAGTAGTAGGGGGAACCGTCAGGAGCCCCAGCATTTT. This codes for CASSRGNRQEPQHF.